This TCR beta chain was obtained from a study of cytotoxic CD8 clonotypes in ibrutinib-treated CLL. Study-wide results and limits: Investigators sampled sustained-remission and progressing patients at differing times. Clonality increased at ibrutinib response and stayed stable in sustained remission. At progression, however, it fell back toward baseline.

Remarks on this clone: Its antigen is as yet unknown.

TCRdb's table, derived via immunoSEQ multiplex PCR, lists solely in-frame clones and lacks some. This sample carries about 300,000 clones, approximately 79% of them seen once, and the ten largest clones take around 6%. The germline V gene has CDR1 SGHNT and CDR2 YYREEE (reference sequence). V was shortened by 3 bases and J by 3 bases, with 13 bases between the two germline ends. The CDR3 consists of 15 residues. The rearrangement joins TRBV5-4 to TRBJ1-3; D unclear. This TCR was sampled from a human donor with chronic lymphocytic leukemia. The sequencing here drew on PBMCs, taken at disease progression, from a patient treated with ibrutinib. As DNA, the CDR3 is TGTGCCAGCAGCTCCTCCCCCGGGTATGGAAACACCATATATTTT. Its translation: CASSSSPGYGNTIYF.